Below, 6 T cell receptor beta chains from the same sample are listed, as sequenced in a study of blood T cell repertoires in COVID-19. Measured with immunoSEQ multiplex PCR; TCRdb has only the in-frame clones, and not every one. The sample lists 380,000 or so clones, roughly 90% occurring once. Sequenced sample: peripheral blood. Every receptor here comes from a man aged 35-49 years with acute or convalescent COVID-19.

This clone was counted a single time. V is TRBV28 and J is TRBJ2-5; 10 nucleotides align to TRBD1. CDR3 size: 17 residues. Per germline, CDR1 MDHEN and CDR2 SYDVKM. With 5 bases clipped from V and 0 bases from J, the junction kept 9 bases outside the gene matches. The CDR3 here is CASSPGRGTGDQETQYF. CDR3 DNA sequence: TGTGCCAGCAGTCCGGGGCGGGGGACAGGGGACCAAGAGACCCAGTACTTC. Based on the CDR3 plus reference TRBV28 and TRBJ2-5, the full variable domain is DVKVTQSSRYLVKRTGEKVFLECVQDMDHENMFWYRQDPGLGLRLIYFSYDVKMKEKGDIPEGYSVSREKKERFSLILESASTNQTSMYLCASSPGRGTGDQETQYFGPGTRLLVL.

CDR3 nucleotide sequence: TGTGCCAGCACCCTCCCTAGGGGCCCCAATGAGCAGTTCTTC. Translated: CASTLPRGPNEQFF. The V and J genes are TRBV2 and TRBJ2-1; the D gene is possibly TRBD1 (5 bases). CDR1 and CDR2 (germline): SNHLY, FYNNEI. V shed 7 bases and J shed 6 bases, with 16 bases lying between them. The CDR3 has 14 amino acids.

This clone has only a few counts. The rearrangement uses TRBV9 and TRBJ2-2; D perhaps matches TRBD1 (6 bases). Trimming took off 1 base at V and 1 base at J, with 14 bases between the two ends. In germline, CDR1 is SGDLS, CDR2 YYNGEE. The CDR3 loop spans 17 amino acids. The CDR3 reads CASSVSLGGGNTGELFF. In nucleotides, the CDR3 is TGTGCCAGCAGCGTATCTTTAGGGGGTGGGAACACCGGGGAGCTGTTTTTT.

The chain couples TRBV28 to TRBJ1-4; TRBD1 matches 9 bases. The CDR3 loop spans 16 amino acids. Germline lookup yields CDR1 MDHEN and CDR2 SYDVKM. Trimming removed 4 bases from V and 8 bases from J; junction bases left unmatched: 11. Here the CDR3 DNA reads TGTGCCAGCAGTTCCGGGACAGGGAAGAGGTCCGAAAAACTGTTTTTT. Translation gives CASSSGTGKRSEKLFF.

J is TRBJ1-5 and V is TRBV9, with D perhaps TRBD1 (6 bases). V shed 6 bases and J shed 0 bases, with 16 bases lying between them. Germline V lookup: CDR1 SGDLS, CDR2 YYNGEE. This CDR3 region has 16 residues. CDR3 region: CASTPPGHPSNQPQHF. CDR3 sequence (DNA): TGTGCCAGCACCCCCCCGGGACACCCTAGCAATCAGCCCCAGCATTTT.

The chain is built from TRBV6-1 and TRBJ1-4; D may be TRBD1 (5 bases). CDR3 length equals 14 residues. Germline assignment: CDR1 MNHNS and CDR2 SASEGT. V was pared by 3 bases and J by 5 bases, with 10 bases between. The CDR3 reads CASSDRQGNEKLFF. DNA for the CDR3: TGTGCCAGCAGTGATCGGCAGGGAAATGAAAAACTGTTTTTT.